A single sample gave rise to the 5 T cell receptor beta chains below, sequenced in a study of cytomegalovirus exposure and HLA in healthy donors. The PCR used 60 Vbeta and 13 Jbeta primers. The method was immunoSEQ multiplex PCR; TCRdb's version includes in-frame clones alone and lacks a portion of them. The sample holds about 180,000 clones, over 70% seen once. The sequenced material came from PBMCs. These receptors originate from a woman aged 55-70 years in good health and CMV-seropositive.

The rearrangement links TRBV5-5 to TRBJ1-2; no firm D call. Trimming removed 3 bases from V and 5 bases from J, with 14 bases in between. Germline V gene lookup returns CDR1 SGHKS and CDR2 YYEKEE (reference sequence). The CDR3 runs to 14 residues. The CDR3 is CASSSTKYPYGYTF. CDR3 DNA sequence: TGTGCCAGCAGCTCTACGAAATACCCTTATGGCTACACCTTC.

This sequence joins TRBV18 and TRBJ2-3; TRBD1 matches at 8 bases. The CDR3 runs 14 residues. Trimming took 2 bases from V and 4 from J; bases not matched to a gene: 2. Per germline, CDR1 KGHSH and CDR2 LQKENI. CDR3 DNA sequence: TGTGCCAGCTCACCAGGGACAGGCTCAGATACGCAGTATTTT. This codes for CASSPGTGSDTQYF.

This chain uses TRBV5-1 with TRBJ1-2; perhaps TRBD1 as D (6 bases). The germline CDR1 and CDR2 sequences are SGHRS and YFSETQ. The V end lost 0 bases, the J end lost 8 bases, and 17 bases lay between the germline ends. This CDR3 comprises 15 residues. The CDR3 loop reads CASSLAGRGGEGYTF. The CDR3, as DNA: TGCGCCAGCAGCTTGGCCGGCAGGGGCGGAGAAGGCTACACCTTC.

This clone was seen only a few times. The rearrangement joins TRBV9 to TRBJ2-6; a weak D match, TRBD2 (6 bases). The CDR3 is made up of 16 amino acids. From germline, CDR1 is SGDLS and CDR2 YYNGEE. V was pared by 3 bases and J by 2 bases, with 12 bases between. CDR3 sequence reads: CASSGGGGAGANVLTF. The DNA for the CDR3 is TGTGCCAGCAGCGGGGGAGGAGGGGCTGGGGCCAACGTCCTGACTTTC.

This chain uses TRBV6-5 with TRBJ1-5, with a tentative D call TRBD1 (5 bases). V was shortened by 6 bases and J by 6 bases, with 18 bases between the two germline ends. CDR1 and CDR2 from the germline V gene are MNHEY and SVGAGI. The CDR3 is made up of 15 amino acids. The CDR3 DNA follows: TGTGCCAGCAGCCCCGTAGCAGGGTCGAGTCAGCCCCAGCATTTT. Amino acid sequence: CASSPVAGSSQPQHF.